This T cell receptor (beta chain) originates from a study of neurological immune-mediated disorders. Findings and caveats of the study: The multiple sclerosis repertoire cluster lacked an association with any feature, whether clinical or MRI. When the repertoires were sorted by phylogenetic grouping, those of 18 of 34 multiple sclerosis patients ended up in one related-CDR3 cluster, a possible signature. Falling below healthy controls, multiple sclerosis showed the least TCR clonal expansion, while HTLV-1-associated myelopathy showed the most.

MiXCR, applied by TCRdb to the 5' RACE reads, yields one record per CDR3 protein. The profile shows tens of thousands of distinct CDR3 sequences, over 2% of them singletons. Trimming left V 3 bases short and J 7 bases short, with 8 bases between. The length of the CDR3 is 12 residues. The germline gives CDR1 KGHSH, CDR2 LQKENI. This clonotype has at least ten counts. Its antigen is currently unknown. The clonotype comes from a man in his fifties or sixties with multiple sclerosis. Material for sequencing was PBMCs. V and J are TRBV18 and TRBJ2-3; no firm D call. The CDR3 nucleotides are TGTGCCAGCTCACCTAGAGATTATACGCAGTATTTT. It encodes CASSPRDYTQYF.